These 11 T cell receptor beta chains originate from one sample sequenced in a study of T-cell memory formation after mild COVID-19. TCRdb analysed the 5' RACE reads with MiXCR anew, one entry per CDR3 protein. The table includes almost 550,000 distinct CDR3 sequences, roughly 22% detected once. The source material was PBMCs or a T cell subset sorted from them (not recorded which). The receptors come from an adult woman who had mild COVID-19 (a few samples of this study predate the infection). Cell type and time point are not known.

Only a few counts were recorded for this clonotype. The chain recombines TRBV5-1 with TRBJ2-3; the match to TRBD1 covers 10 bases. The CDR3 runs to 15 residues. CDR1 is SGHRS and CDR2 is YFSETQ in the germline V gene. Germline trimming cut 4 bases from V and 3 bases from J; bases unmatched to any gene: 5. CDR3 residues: CASSQGQGITDTQYF. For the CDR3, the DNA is TGCGCCAGCAGCCAGGGACAGGGGATTACAGATACGCAGTATTTT.

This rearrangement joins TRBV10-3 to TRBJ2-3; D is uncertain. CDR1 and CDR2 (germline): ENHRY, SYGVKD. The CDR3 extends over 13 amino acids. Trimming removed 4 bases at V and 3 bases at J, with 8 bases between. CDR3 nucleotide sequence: TGTGCCATCAGTGTTACCACAACAGATACGCAGTATTTT. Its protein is CAISVTTTDTQYF.

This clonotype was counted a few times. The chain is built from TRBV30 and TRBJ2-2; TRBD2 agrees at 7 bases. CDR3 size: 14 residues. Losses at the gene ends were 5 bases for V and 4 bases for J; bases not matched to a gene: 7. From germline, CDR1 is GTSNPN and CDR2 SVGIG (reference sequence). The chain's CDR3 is CAWGREMGTGELFF. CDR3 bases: TGTGCCTGGGGGCGGGAGATGGGCACCGGGGAGCTGTTTTTT.

DNA of the CDR3: TGCGCCAGCAGCCCAGAACCTCGGGGGTACGAGCAGTACTTC. Translation: CASSPEPRGYEQYF. The chain links TRBV4-1 to TRBJ2-7, with D possibly being TRBD2 (6 bases). The CDR3 has 14 amino acids. CDR1 and CDR2 from the germline V gene are MGHRA and YSYEKL. Trimming cost V 4 bases and J 4 bases, with 14 bases left between them.

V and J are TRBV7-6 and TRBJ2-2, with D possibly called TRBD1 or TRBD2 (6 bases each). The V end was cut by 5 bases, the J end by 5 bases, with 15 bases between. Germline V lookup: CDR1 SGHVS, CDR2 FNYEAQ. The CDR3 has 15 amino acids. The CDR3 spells CASSPVSGATGELFF. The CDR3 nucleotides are TGTGCCAGCAGCCCGGTCTCGGGGGCAACCGGGGAGCTGTTTTTT.

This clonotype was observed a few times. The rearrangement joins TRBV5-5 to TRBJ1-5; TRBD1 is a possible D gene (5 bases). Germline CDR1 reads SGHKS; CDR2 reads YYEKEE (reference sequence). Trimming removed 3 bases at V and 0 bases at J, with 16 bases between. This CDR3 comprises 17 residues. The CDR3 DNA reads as TGTGCCAGCAGCTGGGCCGGGGGGAGATATAGCAATCAGCCCCAGCATTTT. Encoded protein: CASSWAGGRYSNQPQHF.

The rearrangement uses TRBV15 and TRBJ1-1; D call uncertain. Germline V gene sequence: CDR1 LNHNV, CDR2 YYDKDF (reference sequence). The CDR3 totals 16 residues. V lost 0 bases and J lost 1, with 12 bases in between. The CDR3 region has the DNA TGTGCCACCAGCAGAGATTTACGACGGACGAACACTGAAGCTTTCTTT. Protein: CATSRDLRRTNTEAFF.

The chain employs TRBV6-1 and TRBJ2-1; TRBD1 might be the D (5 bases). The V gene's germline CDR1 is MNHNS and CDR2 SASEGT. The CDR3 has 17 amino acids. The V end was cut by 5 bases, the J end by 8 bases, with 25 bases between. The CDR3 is CASSHWPGSGFPDEQFF. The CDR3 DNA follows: TGTGCCAGCAGTCATTGGCCAGGGTCGGGTTTCCCCGATGAGCAGTTCTTC.

The CDR3, as DNA: TGTGCCAGCAGCCTTCCGGGACTAGCGGGAGTTGACACCGGGGAGCTGTTTTTT. Protein sequence: CASSLPGLAGVDTGELFF. The rearrangement joins TRBV7-3 to TRBJ2-2; 14 bases are a match to TRBD2. There are 18 residues in the CDR3. After removal of 5 bases from V and 3 bases from J, the junction contained 8 bases not matched to a gene. Germline V CDR1 and CDR2: SGHTA, FQGTGA.

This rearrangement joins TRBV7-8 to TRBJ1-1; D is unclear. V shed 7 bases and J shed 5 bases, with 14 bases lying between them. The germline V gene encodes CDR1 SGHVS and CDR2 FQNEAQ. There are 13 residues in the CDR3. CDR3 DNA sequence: TGTGCCAGCAAGAAGGGAAGACTTACTGAAGCTTTCTTT. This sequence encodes CASKKGRLTEAFF. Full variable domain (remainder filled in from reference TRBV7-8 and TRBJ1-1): GAGVSQSPRYKVAKRGQDVALRCDPISGHVSLFWYQQALGQGPEFLTYFQNEAQLDKSGLPSDRFFAERPEGSVSTLKIQRTQQEDSAVYLCASKKGRLTEAFFGQGTRLTVV.

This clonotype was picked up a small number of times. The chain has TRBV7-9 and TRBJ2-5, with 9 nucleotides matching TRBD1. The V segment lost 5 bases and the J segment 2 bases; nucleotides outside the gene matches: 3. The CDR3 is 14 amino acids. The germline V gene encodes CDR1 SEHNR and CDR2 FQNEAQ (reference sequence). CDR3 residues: CASSEGQGQETQYF. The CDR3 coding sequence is TGTGCCAGCAGCGAAGGACAGGGGCAAGAGACCCAGTACTTC.